This is a list of T cell receptor beta chains from one sample in a study of blood T cell repertoires in COVID-19. Generated by immunoSEQ multiplex PCR, the TCRdb table keeps only in-frame clones and is missing some. The sample yields some 70,000 clones, approximately 83% seen once. The material sequenced was peripheral blood. The receptors were gathered from a man at least 80 years old with acute or convalescent COVID-19. The CDR3 runs from the conserved cysteine through the conserved F or W.

len	v_gene	j_gene	CDR3aa
17	TRBV12-2	TRBJ2-3	CASRPEGGPMTADTQYF
16	TRBV7-8	TRBJ2-3	CASSLTTGLAGGTQYF
15	TRBV7-8	TRBJ1-4	CASSLRGPQDEKLFF
12	TRBV6-5	TRBJ1-5	CASRRGNQPQHF
16	TRBV29-1	TRBJ2-2	CSAGPVAGSNTGELFF
16	TRBV7-2	TRBJ2-3	CASSFFVGQRTDTQYF
15	TRBV19	TRBJ1-1	CASREGTGRNTEAFF
14	TRBV11-2	TRBJ1-6	CASSLRGMSSPLHF
13	TRBV11-3	TRBJ2-1	CASSQGRYNEQFF
16	TRBV4-3	TRBJ1-3	CASSQAHPMSGNTIYF
15	TRBV30	TRBJ1-1	CAALPGQGIKTEAFF
16	TRBV5-1	TRBJ2-2	CASRANRGANTGELFF
16	TRBV24-1	TRBJ1-2	CAVSTGGNLRDYGYTF
13	TRBV6-6	TRBJ1-1	CAILKGAVSGAFF
16	TRBV5-6	TRBJ2-5	CASSLDTSGGGETQYF
14	TRBV28	TRBJ1-1	CASRDRERGSTAFF
15	TRBV7-2	TRBJ2-1	CASSPGGRSYNEQFF
14	TRBV2	TRBJ2-3	CASYSGRAADTQYF
16	TRBV19	TRBJ1-1	CASSRLGTGANTEAFF
15	TRBV21-1	TRBJ2-7	CASSGGRMSSYEQYF
13	TRBV9	TRBJ2-7	CASSAYQGYEQYF
17	TRBV27	TRBJ2-2	CASKSNPGTKNTGELFF
15	TRBV19	TRBJ2-7	CASSILTGATYEQYF
14	TRBV10-3	TRBJ1-5	CAISADRSNQPQHF
14	TRBV30	TRBJ2-7	CAWNPRVVTGEQYF
12	TRBV5-4	TRBJ2-1	CASRVDSYEQFF
18	TRBV19	TRBJ2-4	CASRPGQGARWAKNIQYF
17	TRBV5-6	TRBJ1-3	CASSSSTGLSSGNTIYF
17	TRBV7-2	TRBJ1-3	CASSLPTGGLSGNTIYF
19	TRBV15	TRBJ2-1	CATSRNPRLAGGSYNEQFF
14	TRBV2	TRBJ2-5	CASSDSGPRETQYF
16	TRBV6-5	TRBJ2-1	CASSYSGSGRPNEQFF
15	TRBV10-3	TRBJ1-1	CAISSGTGRGTEAFF
13	TRBV19	TRBJ1-1	CASSQALNTEAFF
15	TRBV2	TRBJ2-7	CASSRWSRGAYEQYF
13	TRBV5-1	TRBJ2-5	CASSDRLQETQYF
16	TRBV6-6	TRBJ2-1	CASSSLAASSYNEQFF
14	TRBV9	TRBJ2-7	CASSVGPGSYEQYF
15	TRBV5-6	TRBJ1-3	CASSIPTGPGNTIYF
16	TRBV5-1	TRBJ1-2	CASSLDRQGANYGYTF
13	TRBV5-1	TRBJ1-1	CASSTLQGGGAFF
12	TRBV7-9	TRBJ1-1	CASSFGNTEAFF
15	TRBV5-1	TRBJ2-1	CASSSSSGRPHEQFF
15	TRBV19	TRBJ2-5	CASSKRTSGRQTQYF
17	TRBV24-1	TRBJ2-3	CATSDLQDRASPDTQYF
19	TRBV24-1	TRBJ2-1	CATSDSGLAGVGGHNEQFF
15	TRBV27	TRBJ2-1	CASSSPGAGEGEQFF
16	TRBV7-8	TRBJ1-3	CASMKRDRGSGNTIYF
16	TRBV10-3	TRBJ2-5	CAISDPNRQGQETQYF
17	TRBV5-1	TRBJ1-5	CASSLEGPTGKSWIQHF
19	TRBV5-1	TRBJ1-3	CASSPAGPGASYSGNTIYF
19	TRBV11-3	TRBJ1-5	CASSLGGTGGSRGNQPQHF
16	TRBV6-5	TRBJ2-1	CASSWGGAGGYNEQFF
12	TRBV3-1/TRBV3-2	TRBJ2-7	CASSQRAGAHLF
16	TRBV5-5	TRBJ1-4	CASSLSSGGGNEKLFF
13	TRBV5-8	TRBJ1-1	CASSLSQNTEAFF
13	TRBV4-2	TRBJ2-5	CASSQGQGKTQYF